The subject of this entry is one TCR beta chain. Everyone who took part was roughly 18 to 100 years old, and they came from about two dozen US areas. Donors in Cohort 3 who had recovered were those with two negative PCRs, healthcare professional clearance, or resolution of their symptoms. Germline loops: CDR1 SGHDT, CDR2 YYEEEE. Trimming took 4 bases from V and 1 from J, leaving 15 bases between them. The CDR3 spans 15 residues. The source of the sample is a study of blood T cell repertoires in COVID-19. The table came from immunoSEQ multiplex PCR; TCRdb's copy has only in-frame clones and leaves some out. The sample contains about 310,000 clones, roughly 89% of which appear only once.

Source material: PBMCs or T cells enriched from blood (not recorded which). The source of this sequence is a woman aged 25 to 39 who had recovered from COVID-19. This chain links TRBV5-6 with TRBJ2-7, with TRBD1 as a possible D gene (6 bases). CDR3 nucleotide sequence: TGTGCCAGCAGCCACACTCCCACAGGGTCCTACGAGCAGTACTTC. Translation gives CASSHTPTGSYEQYF.